The sequence of this TCR beta chain was determined in a study of blood T cell repertoires in COVID-19. Turning to the study itself: The study drew acute and convalescent COVID-19 samples from the United States, Italy and Spain.

This clone was found a few times. The ends were cut back, 4 bases at V and 6 bases at J, with 11 bases in the middle. The CDR3 length is 13 residues. Source study methods: Amplification from reference gene primers served as the basis for estimated nucleated cell counts. Measured with immunoSEQ multiplex PCR; TCRdb has only the in-frame clones, and not every one. V, J and clone size were drawn from that table, and D and trimming were deduced from the DNA. The repertoire has roughly 190,000 clones, 65% to 85% of them found once; the top ten carry roughly 2.6%. The chain has TRBV5-3 and TRBJ2-1; the D gene is possibly TRBD2 (6 bases). TRBV5-3 is designated an ORF whose function remains uncertain. Material: peripheral blood. The sequence was obtained from a human donor with acute or convalescent COVID-19. The donor label of this sample is uncertain. The CDR3 sequence is CARSAGLPNEQFF. As DNA, the CDR3 is TGTGCCAGAAGCGCGGGACTTCCCAATGAGCAGTTCTTC.